What follows are 28 T cell receptor beta chains derived from one specimen sequenced in a study of cytomegalovirus exposure and HLA in healthy donors. The PCR was carried out with 60 Vbeta primers and 13 Jbeta primers. The table came from immunoSEQ multiplex PCR; TCRdb's copy has only in-frame clones and leaves some out. The profile shows some 140,000 clones, around 80% of them singletons. The sequenced material came from PBMCs. These receptors all come from a man aged 25 to 40 in good health.

This clone appeared a few times. The chain is built from TRBV12-5 and TRBJ2-7; no reliable D call. The ends were cut back, 3 bases at V and 6 bases at J, with 18 bases in the middle. Germline loops: CDR1 LGHNT, CDR2 FRNRAP. The CDR3 consists of 15 residues. The CDR3 reads CASGFVVSATSEQYF. DNA for the CDR3: TGTGCTAGTGGTTTTGTCGTCTCGGCGACTTCCGAGCAGTACTTC.

This sequence joins TRBV7-9 and TRBJ1-5, with TRBD1 matching 7 bases. This CDR3 region has 15 residues. Germline V gene data show CDR1 as SEHNR and CDR2 as FQNEAQ (reference sequence). The V segment lost 5 bases and the J segment 6 bases; nucleotides outside the gene matches: 10. The CDR3 reads CASSTSRQGTQPQHF. The CDR3 nucleotides read TGTGCCAGCAGCACGTCGAGACAGGGTACTCAGCCCCAGCATTTT.

This chain connects TRBV27 to TRBJ2-7; 7 bases line up with TRBD2. This CDR3 has 15 residues. CDR1 is MNHEY, CDR2 SMNVEV, per germline (reference sequence). With 4 bases clipped from V and 3 bases from J, the junction kept 9 bases outside the gene matches. The CDR3 DNA reads TGTGCCAGCAGTTCGGGCCCTAGCGGATACTACGAGCAGTACTTC. Translated, it gives CASSSGPSGYYEQYF.

This rearrangement joins TRBV18 to TRBJ2-5; 9 positions match TRBD1. CDR3 length: 15 amino acids. The germline CDR1 and CDR2 sequences are KGHSH and LQKENI. With V trimmed by 4 bases and J by 4 bases, 7 bases remained unmatched. CDR3 DNA sequence: TGTGCCAGCTCACGTCCGGGACAGGGAAGAGAGACCCAGTACTTC. The encoded protein is CASSRPGQGRETQYF.

The rearrangement links TRBV29-1 to TRBJ2-7, with TRBD2 matching 12 bases. The junction had 5 bases not matched to a gene; V was cut back by 2 bases and J by 3 bases. There are 15 residues in the CDR3. In germline, CDR1 is SQVTM, CDR2 ANQGSEA. CDR3 protein: CSVETLAGGDYEQYF. CDR3 sequence (DNA): TGCAGCGTTGAAACCCTAGCGGGGGGGGACTACGAGCAGTACTTC.

The chain is built from TRBV12-5 and TRBJ1-2; D gene unclear. The germline V gene has CDR1 LGHNT and CDR2 FRNRAP. V was cut by 6 bases and J by 6 bases, with 11 bases left in between. This CDR3 region has 12 residues. The CDR3 loop is CASGYTGNGYTF. In nucleotides, the CDR3 is TGTGCTAGTGGATACACGGGTAATGGCTACACCTTC.

This rearrangement joins TRBV28 to TRBJ1-3, with 7 nucleotides matching TRBD1. This CDR3 spans 13 amino acids. The V segment lost 6 bases and the J segment 8 bases; nucleotides outside the gene matches: 7. CDR1 is MDHEN, CDR2 SYDVKM, per germline. CDR3 coding DNA: TGTGCCAGCAGGACAGGGCTGCGGGACACCATATATTTT. Its protein product is CASRTGLRDTIYF.

This chain joins TRBV30 and TRBJ2-7; 9 bases are a match to TRBD1. CDR3 size: 15 residues. Germline trimming cut 0 bases from V and 1 base from J; bases unmatched to any gene: 4. Per the germline V gene, CDR1 is GTSNPN and CDR2 is SVGIG (reference sequence). The DNA for the CDR3 is TGTGCCTGGAGTGTCTGGGACAGGGCGTCCTACGAGCAGTACTTC. It encodes CAWSVWDRASYEQYF.

The rearrangement uses TRBV6-5 and TRBJ1-2; D is perhaps TRBD1 (6 bases). Deletions cut 4 bases from V and 2 bases from J, with 11 bases between. The CDR3 sequence is 14 residues long. Germline assignment: CDR1 MNHEY and CDR2 SVGAGI. CDR3 region: CASSWIGGNYGYTF. The CDR3 nucleotides read TGTGCCAGCAGTTGGATAGGGGGAAACTATGGCTACACCTTC.

V is TRBV18 and J is TRBJ2-2; 12 bases fit TRBD2. Germline CDR1 is KGHSH and CDR2 is LQKENI. CDR3 length equals 17 residues. V gave up 4 bases and J gave up 4 bases; unmatched junction bases: 7. The CDR3 region is CASSQGLAGSGTGELFF. In DNA, the CDR3 is TGTGCCAGCTCACAAGGACTAGCGGGATCGGGCACCGGGGAGCTGTTTTTT.

The rearrangement joins TRBV15 to TRBJ2-5, with D possibly matching TRBD2 (6 bases). Trimming removed 0 bases from V and 3 bases from J, with 14 bases in between. CDR1 is LNHNV, CDR2 YYDKDF, per germline (reference sequence). This CDR3 comprises 16 residues. The chain's CDR3 is CATSRDLAGGEETQYF. The DNA for the CDR3 is TGTGCCACCAGCAGAGATTTGGCAGGAGGGGAAGAGACCCAGTACTTC.

V usage is TRBV6-6 and J usage is TRBJ2-3, with TRBD2 matching over 12 bases. Germline loops: CDR1 MNHNY, CDR2 SVGAGI (reference sequence). The V gene end was trimmed by 5 bases and the J gene end by 5 bases; junction bases not matched to a gene: 8. The CDR3 extends over 16 amino acids. The CDR3, as DNA: TGTGCCAGCAGTCGGACTAGCGGGGCCCGAGGAGATACGCAGTATTTT. Encoded protein: CASSRTSGARGDTQYF.

The chain recombines TRBV15 with TRBJ1-4; 8 bases align to TRBD1. The V gene's germline CDR1 is LNHNV and CDR2 YYDKDF (reference sequence). This CDR3 is 12 amino acids long. The ends lost 0 bases at V and 17 bases at J; junction bases unmatched: 5. The CDR3 loop is CATSRETGDFFF. CDR3 coding DNA: TGTGCCACCAGCAGAGAGACAGGGGACTTCTTTTTT. Combining the CDR3 with reference TRBV15 and TRBJ1-4 gives the whole variable domain DAMVIQNPRYQVTQFGKPVTLSCSQTLNHNVMYWYQQKSSQAPKLLFHYYDKDFNNEADTPDNFQSRRPNTSFCFLDIRSPGLGDTAMYLCATSRETGDFFFGSGTQLSVL.

The chain couples TRBV9 to TRBJ2-1; the D gene is possibly TRBD2 (6 bases). The germline CDR1 and CDR2 sequences are SGDLS and YYNGEE. Trimming left V 4 bases short and J 9 bases short, with 8 bases between. This CDR3 is 11 amino acids long. CDR3: CASSTRGEQFF. The CDR3, as DNA: TGTGCCAGCAGCACGCGGGGTGAGCAGTTCTTC.

Points on this clone: Other DNA sequences in the same sample also yield this CDR3. The chain combines TRBV5-4 with TRBJ1-5; a weak D match, TRBD1 (6 bases). The ends were cut back, 2 bases at V and 1 base at J, with 10 bases in the middle. Germline lookup yields CDR1 SGHNT and CDR2 YYREEE (reference sequence). This CDR3 has 15 residues. CDR3 sequence: CASSLGGSSNQPQHF. In nucleotides, the CDR3 is TGTGCCAGCAGCTTAGGGGGATCGAGCAATCAGCCCCAGCATTTT.

This chain joins TRBV7-2 and TRBJ2-1, with 7 bases fitting TRBD2. Trimming cost V 3 bases and J 0 bases; bases outside gene matches: 5. Looked up from germline, CDR1 is SGHTA and CDR2 is FQGNSA. The CDR3 spans 16 residues. CDR3 sequence: CASSFMAGASYNEQFF. The CDR3 DNA is TGTGCCAGCAGCTTTATGGCGGGAGCCTCCTACAATGAGCAGTTCTTC.

V gene TRBV30 combines with J gene TRBJ1-2; 7 nucleotides match TRBD1. J was trimmed by 0 bases and V by 5 bases; bases with no gene match: 9. CDR1 GTSNPN and CDR2 SVGIG come from the germline V gene (reference sequence). The CDR3 contains 15 residues. In DNA form, the CDR3 reads TGTGCCTGGGGTTTGCCAGGGGGTCCTAACTATGGCTACACCTTC. It is translated as CAWGLPGGPNYGYTF. Drawing the rest from reference TRBV30 and TRBJ1-2, the complete variable domain is SQTIHQWPATLVQPVGSPLSLECTVEGTSNPNLYWYRQAAGRGLQLLFYSVGIGQISSEVPQNLSASRPQDRQFILSSKKLLLSDSGFYLCAWGLPGGPNYGYTFGSGTRLTVV.

This clone is a singleton in its sample. The chain couples TRBV19 to TRBJ1-1, with D tentatively TRBD1 (5 bases). CDR1 is LNHDA, CDR2 SQIVND, per germline (reference sequence). The CDR3 loop spans 13 amino acids. The V gene lost 11 bases and the J gene lost 1 base, with 14 bases spanning the gap. CDR3 nucleotides: TGTGCCTCCTCAAAGGGGCCGAACACTGAAGCTTTCTTT. This codes for CASSKGPNTEAFF.

This rearrangement joins TRBV29-1 to TRBJ2-3; 7 nucleotides agree with TRBD2. Germline CDR1 reads SQVTM; CDR2 reads ANQGSEA. The CDR3 covers 14 residues. The junction had 4 bases not matched to a gene; V was cut back by 4 bases and J by 0 bases. The CDR3 reads CSVAGLKSTDTQYF. CDR3 DNA: TGCAGCGTTGCGGGACTAAAGAGCACAGATACGCAGTATTTT.

CDR3 coding DNA: TGTGCCAGCAGTGCTTCAGGGGGCGCCTATGGCTACACCTTC. As protein: CASSASGGAYGYTF. The V and J genes are TRBV25-1 and TRBJ1-2; 8 nucleotides match TRBD1. The CDR3 length is 14 residues. V was clipped by 4 bases and J by 4 bases; unmatched bases: 5. Germline V gene lookup returns CDR1 MGHDK and CDR2 SYGVNS.

The sample holds one count of this clone. The V and J genes are TRBV6-1 and TRBJ2-1, with 13 bases aligning to TRBD2. This CDR3 contains 14 residues. The J segment lost 10 bases and the V segment lost 6 bases, leaving 6 bases of the junction unmatched. Germline assignment: CDR1 MNHNS and CDR2 SASEGT. Written as DNA, the CDR3 is TGTGCCAGCAGACTAGCGGGAGGGCCGCGGGAGCAGTTCTTC. Amino acid sequence: CASRLAGGPREQFF.

The genes are TRBV6-5 and TRBJ2-2; 9 bases map to TRBD1. This CDR3 spans 15 amino acids. Losses at the gene ends were 6 bases for V and 5 bases for J; bases not matched to a gene: 7. The germline V gene encodes CDR1 MNHEY and CDR2 SVGAGI. The chain's CDR3 is CASRTGGGETGELFF. The DNA of the CDR3 is TGTGCCAGCAGGACAGGGGGTGGGGAAACCGGGGAGCTGTTTTTT.

The gene calls are TRBV18 and TRBJ2-7; possibly TRBD2 for D (6 bases). The CDR3 contains 16 residues. V gave up 1 base and J gave up 2 bases, with 15 bases separating them. Looked up from germline, CDR1 is KGHSH and CDR2 is LQKENI. CDR3 nucleotide sequence: TGTGCCAGCTCACCACAAGGACTACTCCCCACCTACGAGCAGTACTTC. This sequence encodes CASSPQGLLPTYEQYF.

The genes are TRBV15 and TRBJ1-1; 8 bases are a match to TRBD1. The CDR3 spans 17 residues. CDR1 is LNHNV and CDR2 is YYDKDF in the germline V gene (reference sequence). Trimming took 3 bases from V and 1 from J; bases not matched to a gene: 10. The CDR3 loop reads CATSSPTGTGPNTEAFF. CDR3 DNA: TGTGCCACCAGCAGCCCCACCGGGACAGGTCCGAACACTGAAGCTTTCTTT.

The chain combines TRBV11-3 with TRBJ2-4, with D perhaps matching TRBD2 (6 bases). Germline assignment: CDR1 SGHNT and CDR2 YENEEA. The CDR3 length is 13 residues. Trimming shortened V by 5 bases and J by 6 bases, and 11 bases separated the two germline ends. This chain's CDR3 is CASSTQEGNIQYF. In DNA, the CDR3 is TGTGCCAGCAGCACCCAGGAGGGAAACATTCAGTACTTC.

V usage is TRBV14 and J usage is TRBJ2-5; TRBD2 aligns across 11 bases. The CDR3 is 16 residues long. Trimming at V came to 3 bases and at J to 1 base, leaving 4 bases not matched to a gene. Per germline, CDR1 SGHDN and CDR2 FVKESK. CDR3 DNA sequence: TGTGCCAGCAGCCAGGGACTAGCGGTCCGCCAAGAGACCCAGTACTTC. Amino acids: CASSQGLAVRQETQYF.

This clone has only a few counts. The chain joins TRBV28 to TRBJ1-6; D gene ambiguous. The CDR3 spans 12 residues. With 3 bases removed from V and 10 bases from J, the gap between germline ends came to 7 bases. Germline CDR1 and CDR2: MDHEN and SYDVKM. The DNA of the CDR3 is TGTGCCAGCAGTTTGGTCCTATCACCCCTCCACTTT. It codes for CASSLVLSPLHF.

The chain uses TRBV18 and TRBJ2-1; 7 nucleotides agree with TRBD2. Germline lookup yields CDR1 KGHSH and CDR2 LQKENI. J was trimmed by 0 bases and V by 3 bases; bases with no gene match: 2. The CDR3 runs to 15 residues. CDR3 sequence (DNA): TGTGCCAGCTCACCGAGCGGGAACTCCTACAATGAGCAGTTCTTC. As protein: CASSPSGNSYNEQFF.